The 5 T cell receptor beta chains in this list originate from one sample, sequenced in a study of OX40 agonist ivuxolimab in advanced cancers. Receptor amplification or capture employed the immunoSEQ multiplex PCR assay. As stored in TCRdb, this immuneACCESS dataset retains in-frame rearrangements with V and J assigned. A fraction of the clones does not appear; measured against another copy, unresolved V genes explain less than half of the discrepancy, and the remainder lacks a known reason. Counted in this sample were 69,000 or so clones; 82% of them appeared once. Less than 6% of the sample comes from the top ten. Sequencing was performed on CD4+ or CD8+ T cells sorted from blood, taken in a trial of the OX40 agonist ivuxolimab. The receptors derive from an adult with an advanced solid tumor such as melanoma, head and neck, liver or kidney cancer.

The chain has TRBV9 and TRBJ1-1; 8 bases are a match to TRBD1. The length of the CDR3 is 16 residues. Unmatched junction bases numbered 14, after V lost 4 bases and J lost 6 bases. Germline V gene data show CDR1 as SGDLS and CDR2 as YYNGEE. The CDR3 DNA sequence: TGTGCCAGCAGCCGCGGAATAGCAGGGGGCGCATCTGAAGCTTTCTTT. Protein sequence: CASSRGIAGGASEAFF. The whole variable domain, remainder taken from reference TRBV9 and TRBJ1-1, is DSGVTQTPKHLITATGQRVTLRCSPRSGDLSVYWYQQSLDQGLQFLIQYYNGEERAKGNILERFSAQQFPDLHSELNLSSLELGDSALYFCASSRGIAGGASEAFFGQGTRLTVV.

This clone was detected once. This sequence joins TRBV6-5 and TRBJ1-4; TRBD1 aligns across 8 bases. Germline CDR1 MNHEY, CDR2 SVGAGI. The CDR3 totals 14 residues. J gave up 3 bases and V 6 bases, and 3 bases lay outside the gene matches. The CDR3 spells CASSPRGPNEKLFF. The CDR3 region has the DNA TGTGCCAGCAGCCCCAGGGGGCCTAATGAAAAACTGTTTTTT.

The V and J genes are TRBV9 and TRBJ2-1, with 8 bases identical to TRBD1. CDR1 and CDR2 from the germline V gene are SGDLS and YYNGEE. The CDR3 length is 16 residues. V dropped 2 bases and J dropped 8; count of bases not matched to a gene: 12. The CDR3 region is CASSVLGTGIGDEQFF. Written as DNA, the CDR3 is TGTGCCAGCAGCGTTTTAGGGACAGGAATAGGCGATGAGCAGTTCTTC.

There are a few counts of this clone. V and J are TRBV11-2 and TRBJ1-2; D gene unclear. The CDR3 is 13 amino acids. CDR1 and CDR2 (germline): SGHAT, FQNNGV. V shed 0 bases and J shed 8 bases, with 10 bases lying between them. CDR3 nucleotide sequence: TGTGCCAGCAGCTTAGATAGGGCTCGGGGCTACACCTTC. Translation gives CASSLDRARGYTF.

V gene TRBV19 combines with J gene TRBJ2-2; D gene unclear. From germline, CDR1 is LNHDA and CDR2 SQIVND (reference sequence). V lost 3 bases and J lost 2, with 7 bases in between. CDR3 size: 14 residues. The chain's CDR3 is CASSIERNTGELFF. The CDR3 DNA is TGTGCCAGTAGTATTGAACGTAACACCGGGGAGCTGTTTTTT.